These 5 T cell receptor beta chains were all obtained from the same sample, sequenced in a study of monozygotic twins with inflammatory bowel disease. TCRdb reprocessed the 5' RACE reads; each CDR3 protein has one entry and no DNA is given. The sample data list 300,000 to 450,000 distinct CDR3 sequences. Sample: blood. The receptors stem from a human donor with ulcerative colitis or Crohn's disease, or a healthy co-twin of an affected twin (not recorded which).

The chain combines TRBV5-1 with TRBJ2-1; TCRdb's D call, TRBD1, is unchecked because there is no DNA. The CDR3 sequence is 16 residues long. The V gene's germline CDR1 is SGHRS and CDR2 YFSETQ. CDR3 protein: CASSSRRGKAHGEQFF.

The V and J genes are TRBV4-2 and TRBJ2-7; TCRdb outputs TRBD2, but without DNA this stays unchecked. The CDR3 is 15 residues long. Germline V CDR1 and CDR2: LGHNA, YNFKEQ. The CDR3 sequence is CASSQDPLTSYEQYF.

The CDR3 region is CASSKGQGLTEAFF. This chain uses TRBV21-1 with TRBJ1-1. TRBV21-1 is given as a pseudogene. The CDR3 is made up of 14 amino acids.

The J gene is TRBJ2-5, the V gene TRBV20-1; checking the TCRdb D call of TRBD2 is not possible without DNA. CDR1 DFQATT and CDR2 SNEGSKA come from the germline V gene (reference sequence). This CDR3 is 14 amino acids long. The CDR3 region is CSASRAPNRETQYF.

The CDR3 protein is CASSLTVASGGPTDSEQFF. V usage is TRBV7-3 and J usage is TRBJ2-1; the D call of TRBD2 rests on TCRdb alone, since no DNA is present to check it. Germline loops: CDR1 SGHTA, CDR2 FQGTGA. The CDR3 consists of 19 residues.